This entry lists 26 T cell receptor beta chains sequenced from one sample in a study of tissue T cells after allogeneic stem cell transplantation. The time point was: mouse harvest day 14 after allogeneic transplant. The graft held 10^6 splenic CD5+ T cells and 10^7 T-cell-depleted bone marrow cells. Produced via immunoSEQ multiplex PCR; TCRdb's table is partial and in-frame only. The sample records about 4,000 clones, around half being singletons. Specimen: gut tissue. The origin of the receptors is a female BALB/c mouse given C57BL/6 T cells with graft-versus-host disease after an allogeneic hematopoietic cell transplant.

Regarding this clone: Gene names denote mouse genes. The read terminates 1 residue ahead of where the CDR3 ends, so the germline J gene completes it. The V call is TRBV29, the J call TRBJ2-1; TRBD2 matches 7 bases. V was clipped by 1 base and J by 5 bases; unmatched bases: 2. This CDR3 contains 14 residues. Germline CDR1 is MSHET and CDR2 is SYDVDS. The CDR3: CASSLFWGDAEQFF. The sequenced part of the CDR3 DNA is TGTGCTAGCAGTTTATTTTGGGGGGATGCTGAGCAGTTC.

Concerning this clone itself: Gene labels here are mouse ones. The CDR3 end falls 1 residue outside the read, so it is completed with the germline J gene. The chain links TRBV26 to TRBJ2-2; 8 positions agree with TRBD1. CDR3 length equals 15 residues. V was clipped by 2 bases and J by 4 bases; unmatched bases: 3. Germline V gene data show CDR1 as KGHPV and CDR2 as FQNQEV (reference sequence). CDR3 in amino acids: CASSLPQGGTGQLYF. The sequenced CDR3 bases are TGTGCCAGCAGTCTGCCACAGGGGGGCACCGGGCAGCTCTAC.

Note on this clone: The germline and genes are mouse ones. The read comes to an end 1 residue before the CDR3 does, leaving the germline J gene to fill in the end. This sequence joins TRBV5 and TRBJ2-7, with 12 bases aligning to TRBD2. Germline V CDR1 and CDR2: LGHNA, YNLKQL (reference sequence). J was trimmed by 6 bases and V by 1 base; bases with no gene match: 4. This CDR3 contains 15 residues. CDR3: CASSQVRDWGAEQYF. The sequenced CDR3 bases are TGTGCCAGCAGCCAAGTGAGGGACTGGGGGGCTGAACAGTAC.

To note about this clone: Gene names and germline match the mouse. Coverage ceases 1 residue before the CDR3 finishes, and the germline J gene fills in the end. The rearrangement uses TRBV13-1 and TRBJ2-5; D uncertain. V lost 10 bases to trimming and J lost 5 bases, with 11 bases between them. Germline CDR1 NSHNY, CDR2 SYGAGN. The CDR3 loop spans 11 amino acids. The CDR3 loop is CAGGGRDTQYF. The CDR3 bases that were read are TGTGCCGGTGGAGGAAGAGACACCCAGTAC.

A few counts support this clone. Genes and germline are mouse. The CDR3 goes on 1 residue after the read ends, and that part is filled in from the germline J gene. V gene TRBV13-3 combines with J gene TRBJ1-4; tentatively, D is TRBD1 (5 bases). Trimming cost V 5 bases and J 0 bases, with 14 bases left between them. This CDR3 is 16 amino acids long. Germline CDR1 is NNHDY and CDR2 is SYVADS. The CDR3 bases that were read are TGTGCCAGCAGCGCCGACAGTTCCCTTTCCAACGAAAGATTATTT. Encoded protein: CASSADSSLSNERLF. The whole CDR3 protein is CASSADSSLSNERLFF.

Of note for this clone: Mouse gene names and germline throughout. The read finishes 1 residue shy of the CDR3 end, and the germline J gene is used to complete it. The V call is TRBV16, the J call TRBJ2-5; the D gene is possibly TRBD2 (5 bases). Trimming pared 0 bases from V and 2 bases from J, leaving 15 bases between. The V gene's germline CDR1 is SGHSA and CDR2 FRNQAP. This CDR3 is built from 17 residues. The sequenced CDR3 bases are TGTGCAAGCAGCTTAGATCAAGTGGGGATGAGCCAAGACACCCAGTAC. Its protein is CASSLDQVGMSQDTQY. The whole CDR3 sequence reads CASSLDQVGMSQDTQYF.

About this clone itself: Genes here carry mouse names. The observed sequence ends 1 residue before the CDR3 terminus, with the missing tail filled in from the germline J gene. The chain employs TRBV4 and TRBJ2-2, with 7 bases that match TRBD1. V lost 6 bases and J lost 1; bases outside the gene matches: 2. This CDR3 spans 14 amino acids. Germline-derived CDR1 and CDR2 are LGHDT and YNNKQL (reference sequence). The chain's CDR3 is CASSRDRNTGQLYF. The sequenced part of the CDR3 DNA is TGTGCCAGCAGTCGGGACAGAAACACCGGGCAGCTCTAC.

Note on this clone: Here the gene names and germline are mouse. The read is 1 residue too short to cover the CDR3 end, so that end is filled in from the germline J gene. The gene calls are TRBV29 and TRBJ1-4; unclear D gene. CDR3 size: 11 residues. Germline V gene sequence: CDR1 MSHET, CDR2 SYDVDS. V lost 6 bases, J lost 5 bases, and 4 bases lay in between. CDR3 DNA, as far as it was read: TGTGCTAGCAGCCAAAACGAAAGATTATTT. Its protein is CASSQNERLF. The full CDR3 sequence reads CASSQNERLFF. Looking up the rest from reference TRBV29 and TRBJ1-4 gives the full variable domain: DMKVTQMPRYLIKRMGENVLLECGQDMSHETMYWYRQDPGLGLQLIYISYDVDSNSEGDIPKGYRVSRKKREHFSLILDSAKTNQTSVYFCASSQNERLFFGHGTKLSVL.

As for this clone: The germline and genes are mouse ones. The read falls 1 residue short of the CDR3 end, and the missing part is taken from the germline J gene. The genes are TRBV12-1 and TRBJ1-4, with TRBD1 as a possible D gene (6 bases). CDR1 SGHSN and CDR2 HYEKVE come from the germline V gene. The CDR3 runs to 15 residues. V was shortened by 4 bases and J by 0 bases, with 11 bases between the two germline ends. CDR3 bases read: TGTGCCAGCTCCCCGGGACAAATTTCCAACGAAAGATTATTT. Its protein is CASSPGQISNERLF. The full CDR3 reads CASSPGQISNERLFF.

For this clone: Mouse gene names and germline throughout. The CDR3 goes on 1 residue after the read ends, and that part is filled in from the germline J gene. The rearrangement joins TRBV23 to TRBJ1-1; the table assigns TRBD1, which was not confirmed against the DNA. The germline V gene encodes CDR1 KGHTA and CDR2 FQNQQP. CDR3 size: 13 residues. The sequenced CDR3 bases are TGCTCCAGCAGTGGACAGGGAGGCACAGAAGTCTTC. It yields the protein CSSSGQGGTEVF. From start to end, the CDR3 is CSSSGQGGTEVFF.

For this clone: Gene names are mouse gene names. The read falls 1 residue short of the CDR3 end, and the missing part is taken from the germline J gene. This chain links TRBV15 with TRBJ2-1, with D possibly TRBD1 on 6 matching bases. Germline CDR1 reads SGHND; CDR2 reads FRSKSL. V was clipped by 6 bases and J by 4 bases, with 10 bases between them. This CDR3 has 13 amino acids. The CDR3 region is CASSRDKYAEQFF. The CDR3 bases that were read are TGTGCCAGCAGCCGGGACAAATATGCTGAGCAGTTC.

This clone was picked up a small number of times. Gene names refer to mouse genes. The read is 1 residue too short to cover the CDR3 end, so that end is filled in from the germline J gene. The chain joins TRBV26 to TRBJ2-7; 8 nucleotides match TRBD2. Germline V gene lookup returns CDR1 KGHPV and CDR2 FQNQEV (reference sequence). The CDR3 length is 14 residues. V was pared by 2 bases and J by 3 bases, with 3 bases of the junction left unmatched. The CDR3 bases that were read are TGTGCCAGCAGTCTGGGGGGGGCCAACTATGAACAGTAC. Amino acids: CASSLGGANYEQY. The full CDR3 is CASSLGGANYEQYF.

A word on this clone: Germline and genes here are mouse. From the germline J gene comes the end of the CDR3, since the read stops 1 residue before it. The gene calls are TRBV24 and TRBJ1-3; D unclear. The germline V gene has CDR1 KGHTA and CDR2 FRNEEI. CDR3 length equals 14 residues. V dropped 2 bases and J dropped 0 bases, with 5 bases sitting between them. The chain's CDR3 is CASSLTNSGNTLYF. CDR3 DNA (partial): TGTGCCAGCAGTCTGACGAATTCTGGAAATACGCTCTAT.

This clone is deemed medium-sized. Germline and genes here are mouse. The read ends 1 residue before the CDR3 terminus; that terminus is restored from the germline J gene. The rearrangement links TRBV16 to TRBJ2-3, with D possibly matching TRBD1 (5 bases). From germline, CDR1 is SGHSA and CDR2 FRNQAP. V shed 3 bases and J shed 0 bases, with 7 bases lying between them. CDR3 length: 14 amino acids. The CDR3 DNA, read in part, is TGTGCAAGCAGCTTGACAGCTAGTGCAGAAACGCTGTAT. Its translation is CASSLTASAETLY. The full CDR3 protein is CASSLTASAETLYF.

A remark on this clone: Gene and germline names: mouse. The read comes to an end 1 residue before the CDR3 does, leaving the germline J gene to fill in the end. The chain uses TRBV26 and TRBJ2-3; TRBD2 matches at 14 bases. Germline CDR1 KGHPV, CDR2 FQNQEV (reference sequence). This CDR3 is built from 16 residues. The trim removed 5 bases at V and 3 bases at J, leaving 4 bases unmatched. CDR3 amino acids: CASSGTGGARAETLYF. CDR3 bases read: TGTGCCAGCAGTGGGACTGGGGGGGCGAGGGCAGAAACGCTGTAT.

This clone is medium-sized. Each gene name is a mouse one. The sequence runs out 1 residue before the end of the CDR3; the remainder is reconstructed from the germline J gene. The V gene is TRBV26, the J gene TRBJ2-7; possible D gene TRBD1, 5 bases. Germline lookup yields CDR1 KGHPV and CDR2 FQNQEV (reference sequence). Trimming removed 3 bases at V and 4 bases at J, with 10 bases between. The CDR3 contains 13 residues. The CDR3 loop is CASSLGQQYEQYF. CDR3 bases read: TGTGCCAGCAGTCTAGGACAACAATATGAACAGTAC.

This clone was detected a few times. Germline and genes: mouse. With the read ending 1 residue before the CDR3 end, the germline J gene is used to fill in that end. The chain links TRBV26 to TRBJ1-1, with D possibly being TRBD1 (6 bases). The germline V gene has CDR1 KGHPV and CDR2 FQNQEV (reference sequence). CDR3 length: 14 residues. The V end lost 3 bases, the J end lost 3 bases, and 11 bases lay between the germline ends. The CDR3 bases that were read are TGTGCCAGCAGTCTTTCGGGACATCACACAGAAGTCTTC. It translates to CASSLSGHHTEVF. The complete CDR3 sequence is CASSLSGHHTEVFF.

As concerns this clone: Gene names are the mouse ones. Coverage ceases 1 residue before the CDR3 finishes, and the germline J gene fills in the end. The gene calls are TRBV5 and TRBJ2-5; perhaps TRBD2 as D (7 bases). Germline assignment: CDR1 LGHNA and CDR2 YNLKQL (reference sequence). Trimming took 4 bases from V and 2 from J, leaving 10 bases between them. This CDR3 is 14 amino acids long. The covered CDR3 bases are TGTGCCAGCAGCCCCGGGGGGCGCCAAGACACCCAGTAC. Its protein is CASSPGGRQDTQY. The full-length CDR3 reads as CASSPGGRQDTQYF.

With respect to this clone: Gene names are mouse gene names. The CDR3 extends 1 residue past the end of the read, so its final part is completed from the germline J gene. J is TRBJ2-3 and V is TRBV4, with TRBD2 identical over 14 bases. The CDR3 extends over 16 amino acids. V lost 5 bases, J lost 3 bases, and 4 bases stayed unmatched. Germline CDR1 is LGHDT and CDR2 is YNNKQL (reference sequence). CDR3 DNA (partial): TGTGCCAGCAGCGACCGGGACTGGGGGGGCGCAGAAACGCTGTAT. Translating gives CASSDRDWGGAETLY. The entire CDR3 protein is CASSDRDWGGAETLYF.

Comments on this clone: Each gene name is a mouse one. The read falls 1 residue short of the CDR3 end, and the missing part is taken from the germline J gene. V gene TRBV26 combines with J gene TRBJ2-2; 13 nucleotides agree with TRBD2. V trimming: 7 bases; J trimming: 4 bases; junction bases outside the gene matches: 6. Germline assignment: CDR1 KGHPV and CDR2 FQNQEV (reference sequence). The CDR3 contains 16 residues. The CDR3 spells CASTLDWGGSTGQLYF. The CDR3 bases that were read are TGTGCCAGCACCCTGGACTGGGGGGGCAGCACCGGGCAGCTCTAC.

With respect to this clone: Gene names and germline refer to mouse. Read data end 1 residue before the CDR3 end; the end is taken from the germline J gene. J is TRBJ1-2 and V is TRBV12-1; a weak D match, TRBD1 (6 bases). V was trimmed by 2 bases and J by 6 bases, leaving 9 bases between them. Germline loops: CDR1 SGHSN, CDR2 HYEKVE. There are 12 residues in the CDR3. The covered CDR3 bases are TGTGCCAGCTCTCCACAGGGAACCGACTACACC. Amino acids: CASSPQGTDYT. The CDR3 reads in full as CASSPQGTDYTF.

A remark on this clone: The germline and genes are mouse ones. The read terminates 1 residue before the CDR3 end, so the remaining end is supplied by the germline J gene. The chain recombines TRBV16 with TRBJ2-5; D ambiguous. V lost 0 bases to trimming and J lost 4 bases, with 8 bases between them. The CDR3 is 14 amino acids. Per the germline V gene, CDR1 is SGHSA and CDR2 is FRNQAP. The CDR3 region is CASSLENSKDTQYF. CDR3 DNA (partial): TGTGCAAGCAGCTTAGAAAACAGCAAAGACACCCAGTAC.

As regards this clone: Mouse names are used for the genes. The read falls 1 residue short of the CDR3 end, and the missing part is taken from the germline J gene. This chain connects TRBV26 to TRBJ2-5; 7 bases agree with TRBD1. Trimming at V came to 2 bases and at J to 4 bases, leaving 3 bases not matched to a gene. The V gene's germline CDR1 is KGHPV and CDR2 FQNQEV (reference sequence). The length of the CDR3 is 14 residues. Partial CDR3 DNA: TGTGCCAGCAGTCTGCCTGACAGGGAAGACACCCAGTAC. Its translation: CASSLPDREDTQY. The complete CDR3 reads CASSLPDREDTQYF. The full variable domain, in which reference TRBV26 and TRBJ2-5 provide the parts outside the CDR3, is NSKVIQTPRYLVKGQGQKAKMRCIPEKGHPVVFWYQQNKNNEFKFLINFQNQEVLQQIDMTEKRFSAECPSNSPCSLEIQSSEAGDSALYLCASSLPDREDTQYFGPGTRLLVL.

Worth noting for this clone: Germline and genes here are mouse. The read halts 1 residue ahead of the CDR3 end, with the missing end drawn from the germline J gene. V and J are TRBV12-2 and TRBJ2-4; 12 nucleotides match TRBD2. Germline trimming cut 2 bases from V and 7 bases from J; bases unmatched to any gene: 9. The CDR3 consists of 16 residues. The germline CDR1 and CDR2 sequences are SGHLS and HYDKME. The CDR3 here is CASSHGTGGTGDTLYF. The DNA read from the CDR3 is TGTGCCAGCTCTCACGGGACTGGGGGGACGGGAGACACCTTGTAC.

This clone was observed a handful of times. Gene names and germline match the mouse. Sequencing ends 1 residue short of the CDR3 end; the germline J gene provides the rest. The J gene is TRBJ1-3, the V gene TRBV3; D call uncertain. The CDR3 loop spans 11 amino acids. Germline assignment: CDR1 SNHLY and CDR2 FYNGKV (reference sequence). V gave up 1 base and J gave up 7 bases, with 2 bases separating them. CDR3 sequence: CASSLDNTLYF. CDR3 bases read: TGTGCCAGCAGCTTAGACAATACGCTCTAT.

The sample holds a few counts of this clone. Gene names follow the mouse nomenclature. The read is 1 residue too short to cover the CDR3 end, so that end is filled in from the germline J gene. V is TRBV26 and J is TRBJ2-7; D gene ambiguous. Germline CDR1 reads KGHPV; CDR2 reads FQNQEV (reference sequence). CDR3 length: 13 residues. The V end was cut by 0 bases, the J end by 1 base, with 4 bases between. CDR3 in amino acids: CASSLSQSYEQYF. Incomplete CDR3 DNA: TGTGCCAGCAGTCTGTCGCAGTCCTATGAACAGTAC.